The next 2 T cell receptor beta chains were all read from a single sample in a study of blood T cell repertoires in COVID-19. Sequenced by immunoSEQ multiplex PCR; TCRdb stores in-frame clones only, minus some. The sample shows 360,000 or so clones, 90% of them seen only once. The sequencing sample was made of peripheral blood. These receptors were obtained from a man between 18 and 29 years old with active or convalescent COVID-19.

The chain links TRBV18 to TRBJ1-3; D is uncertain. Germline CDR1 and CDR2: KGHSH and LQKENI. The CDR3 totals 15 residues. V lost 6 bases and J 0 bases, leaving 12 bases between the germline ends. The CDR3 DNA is TGTGCCAGCTCCGGGGTCGCAAACTCTGGAAACACCATATATTTT. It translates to CASSGVANSGNTIYF.

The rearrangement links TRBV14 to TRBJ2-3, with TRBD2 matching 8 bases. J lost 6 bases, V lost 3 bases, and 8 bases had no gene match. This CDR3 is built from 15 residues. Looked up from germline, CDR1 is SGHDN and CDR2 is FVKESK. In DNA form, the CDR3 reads TGTGCCAGCAGCCATGTACGGGGGGGCGGGGATACGCAGTATTTT. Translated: CASSHVRGGGDTQYF.